This is a list of T cell receptor beta chains from one sample in a study of control samples from healthy donors and cancer patients. Assay: immunoSEQ multiplex PCR; the TCRdb copy retains only in-frame clones and omits some. The profile covers 30,000 to 35,000 clones, with approximately 86% appearing a single time and about 1.6% taken by the ten largest. The sample comprised PBMCs. The receptors were sampled from a middle-aged woman with lung cancer. CDR3s include the opening cysteine and the closing phenylalanine or tryptophan. D genes are given only for firm matches.

CDR3 length: 13; V gene: TRBV27; D gene: .; J gene: TRBJ1-4; CDR3 protein: CASKPGTNEKLFF
CDR3 length: 16; V gene: TRBV4-1; D gene: TRBD1; J gene: TRBJ2-7; CDR3 protein: CASSQISGDRGYEQYF
CDR3 length: 15; V gene: TRBV19; D gene: TRBD1; J gene: TRBJ2-2; CDR3 protein: CASSMGQGAIGELFF
CDR3 length: 14; V gene: TRBV11-3; D gene: .; J gene: TRBJ2-1; CDR3 protein: CASKGGQRYNEQFF
CDR3 length: 15; V gene: TRBV7-8; D gene: .; J gene: TRBJ2-2; CDR3 protein: CASSLGRTVTGELFF
CDR3 length: 14; V gene: TRBV28; D gene: .; J gene: TRBJ1-1; CDR3 protein: CASSLQSSYPEAFF
CDR3 length: 15; V gene: TRBV28; D gene: .; J gene: TRBJ1-5; CDR3 protein: CASSFEGGGGQPQHF
CDR3 length: 18; V gene: TRBV28; D gene: TRBD1; J gene: TRBJ1-4; CDR3 protein: CASSPRTGGILTNEKLFF
CDR3 length: 15; V gene: TRBV6-5; D gene: .; J gene: TRBJ2-1; CDR3 protein: CASSYVGTSYNEQFF
CDR3 length: 15; V gene: TRBV10-3; D gene: .; J gene: TRBJ1-1; CDR3 protein: CAISEPGTLNTEAFF
CDR3 length: 15; V gene: TRBV6-5; D gene: .; J gene: TRBJ1-3; CDR3 protein: CASSDFRGSGNTIYF
CDR3 length: 16; V gene: TRBV2; D gene: .; J gene: TRBJ1-6; CDR3 protein: CASTTSRRALNSPLHF
CDR3 length: 13; V gene: TRBV5-1; D gene: .; J gene: TRBJ1-4; CDR3 protein: CASSPEPDEKLFF
CDR3 length: 11; V gene: TRBV4-1; D gene: .; J gene: TRBJ2-7; CDR3 protein: CASSDLSEQYF
CDR3 length: 13; V gene: TRBV12-5; D gene: .; J gene: TRBJ1-2; CDR3 protein: CASGLEVNYGYTF
CDR3 length: 12; V gene: TRBV30; D gene: .; J gene: TRBJ1-4; CDR3 protein: CAWSVQDKKLFF
CDR3 length: 15; V gene: TRBV7-8; D gene: TRBD1; J gene: TRBJ1-5; CDR3 protein: CASSLGGRGHQPQHF
CDR3 length: 16; V gene: TRBV19; D gene: .; J gene: TRBJ1-5; CDR3 protein: CASSDRGPGSDQPQHF